The 2 T cell receptor beta chains given below trace back to one sample, sequenced in a study of T-cell memory formation after mild COVID-19. Each CDR3 protein is one row after TCRdb ran MiXCR on the 5' RACE reads. The sample includes roughly 300,000 distinct CDR3 sequences, approximately 8.4% seen only once; the top ten take under 25%. The sequencing input was PBMCs or a T cell subset sorted from them (not recorded which). Receptor source: a man aged 18 to 35 who had mild COVID-19 (a few samples of this study predate the infection). Cell type and time point are not known.

The J gene is TRBJ2-7, the V gene TRBV5-1; perhaps TRBD1 as D (6 bases). The V end was cut by 4 bases, the J end by 0 bases, with 14 bases between. Germline V lookup: CDR1 SGHRS, CDR2 YFSETQ. The CDR3 is 15 amino acids. CDR3 coding DNA: TGCGCCAGCAGCACAGGGTGGGGTTTCTCCTACGAGCAGTACGTC. It is translated as CASSTGWGFSYEQYV.

The V gene is TRBV20-1, the J gene TRBJ2-1; 10 bases match TRBD2. Germline assignment: CDR1 DFQATT and CDR2 SNEGSKA (reference sequence). V was pared by 0 bases and J by 8 bases, with 7 bases of the junction left unmatched. This CDR3 region has 15 residues. DNA for the CDR3: TGCAGTGCTAGAGACCAGCGGGGGGGCCCCCATGAGCAGTTCTTC. This translates into CSARDQRGGPHEQFF.